This T cell receptor beta chain was retrieved from a study of spatial heterogeneity in lung cancer. At the level of the study: After resection, follow-up PBMC samples were sequenced when available, at a median of roughly two years later.

Individually, TCR cDNA molecules were each labelled with a unique molecular identifier. TCRdb fed the 5' RACE reads into MiXCR, producing one record per CDR3 protein. Altogether 45,000 to 50,000 distinct CDR3 sequences are present, roughly 10% being singletons, with the ten largest covering roughly a third. Time point in this sample: blood at routine non-recurrence follow-up after resection. Whole RNA, which was extracted from tumor, nontumor lung tissue or frozen PBMC, was sequenced without any cell sorting. This clonotype has a count of ten or more. The V and J ends lost 5 bases and 12 bases respectively, with 23 bases between them. The CDR3 is made up of 16 amino acids.

The sample consisted of PBMCs, taken at follow-up. The clonotype originates from a male donor with early-stage non-small cell lung cancer. The chain couples TRBV12-3 or TRBV12-4 to TRBJ1-6; no clear D gene. The CDR3: CASSARWARAWGPLHF. The CDR3 DNA follows: TGTGCCAGCAGTGCCCGATGGGCGCGGGCCTGGGGACCCCTCCACTTT.